This T cell receptor beta chain was recorded in a study of shared clonotypes between healthy human individuals. Study context: Plates per donor: three CD4 naive, three CD4 memory, two CD8 naive, one CD8 memory. Study-wide findings and caveats: Larger richness was generally estimated for naive than memory subsets.

Several immunoSEQ plates received, in even portions, the genomic DNA of each subset. TCRdb keeps only in-frame clones here, not all; method: immunoSEQ multiplex PCR. The sample shows 2 million to 2.5 million clones, more than 85% of them seen only once. The CDR3 length is 19 residues. Trimming cost V 4 bases and J 7 bases, with 29 bases left between them. Germline CDR1 is MDHEN and CDR2 is SYDVKM. Notes on this clone: Its antigen is unknown.

This chain links TRBV28 with TRBJ2-1; D is unresolved. The specimen was naive CD4+ T cells from PBMCs. The subset here: CD45RA+ positively selected. The receptor comes from a man aged 18 to 29 in good health. Some clones in this sample may be carry-over from other donors' samples. The CDR3 nucleotides are TGTGCCAGCAGTTCATTTCCTCCCGGCCAAAGGAGAATTAGAAATGAGCAGTTCTTC. The encoded protein is CASSSFPPGQRRIRNEQFF.